These 16 T cell receptor beta chains came from one sample sequenced in a study of T cells after somatic rescue of genetic block. Measured with immunoSEQ multiplex PCR; TCRdb has only the in-frame clones, and not every one. Here the sample spans 9,500 to 10,000 clones, around 69% being singletons. The specimen sequenced was peripheral blood mononuclear cells (PBMCs). The receptors were gathered from a boy between 10 and 17 years old.

As for this clone: This may arise from a read error, as a much more abundant clone is one base away. This chain connects TRBV7-3 to TRBJ1-1; weak D call: TRBD1 (5 bases). This CDR3 is built from 16 residues. The germline V gene encodes CDR1 SGHTA and CDR2 FQGTGA. DNA for the CDR3: TGTGCCGGCAGCTTCCTCCGGGGCCCTGGAGGCACTGAAGCTTTCTTT. Its translation: CAGSFLRGPGGTEAFF.

The chain has TRBV21-1 and TRBJ1-5; the table's TRBD1 call for D was not verified on the DNA. TRBV21-1 is a pseudogene locus. The length of the CDR3 is 14 residues. In DNA, the CDR3 is TGTGCCAGCAGCAAGACAGGGGGCAATCAGCCCCAGCATTTT. Its translation is CASSKTGGNQPQHF.

This chain connects TRBV29-1 to TRBJ2-1, with 9 positions matching TRBD1. Per the germline V gene, CDR1 is SQVTM and CDR2 is ANQGSEA. With V trimmed by 6 bases and J by 4 bases, 7 bases remained unmatched. The CDR3 is 14 residues long. The CDR3 DNA is TGCAGCGTGGGAAGGGGGACAGGGTACAATGAGCAGTTCTTC. Amino acid sequence: CSVGRGTGYNEQFF.

In this sample, this clone turned up a few times. The chain recombines TRBV6-6 with TRBJ1-6, with D unclear. Looked up from germline, CDR1 is MNHNY and CDR2 is SVGAGI (reference sequence). Trimming stripped 7 bases from V and 11 bases from J, with 12 bases between. The CDR3 covers 12 residues. The CDR3 DNA reads TGTGCCAGCAAAGGAGGTTGGCCACCCCTCCACTTT. It codes for CASKGGWPPLHF.

This clone has more than one count but fewer than ten. The genes are TRBV7-9 and TRBJ2-7, with 10 positions matching TRBD1. CDR3 size: 15 residues. The V and J ends lost 5 bases and 2 bases, in that order; junction bases with no gene match: 6. Germline CDR1 is SEHNR and CDR2 is FQNEAQ (reference sequence). CDR3: CASSPSGTGAYEQYF. The CDR3 coding sequence is TGTGCCAGCAGCCCATCCGGGACAGGGGCCTACGAGCAGTACTTC.

This sequence joins TRBV7-8 and TRBJ1-4; D is perhaps TRBD1 (6 bases). The CDR3 covers 14 residues. Germline CDR1 is SGHVS and CDR2 is FQNEAQ. The V end lost 3 bases, the J end lost 3 bases, and 8 bases lay between the germline ends. The CDR3 loop reads CASSFRGPNEKLFF. CDR3 nucleotide sequence: TGTGCCAGCAGCTTCAGGGGCCCTAATGAAAAACTGTTTTTT.

In this sample, this clone turned up once. The chain employs TRBV29-1 and TRBJ1-2; D remains unclear. The CDR3 has 15 amino acids. V lost 7 bases and J lost 4, with 22 bases in between. The germline gives CDR1 SQVTM, CDR2 ANQGSEA. CDR3 coding DNA: TGCAGCGCCCCCATCCGTGAAGGGTTTGTCTATGGCTACACCTTC. Translating gives CSAPIREGFVYGYTF.

This clone was seen only a few times. The gene calls are TRBV27 and TRBJ2-3, with TRBD1 as a possible D gene (6 bases). Trimming removed 5 bases at V and 8 bases at J, with 17 bases between. The germline V gene has CDR1 MNHEY and CDR2 SMNVEV (reference sequence). CDR3 length equals 14 residues. CDR3 region: CASSPRDMWVTQYF. Written as DNA, the CDR3 is TGTGCCAGCAGTCCCCGGGACATGTGGGTTACGCAGTATTTT.

This clone showed up just a few times. V is TRBV4-2 and J is TRBJ1-2; no reliable D call. Between the trimmed V and J ends, which lost 5 bases and 4 bases, there was a span of 20 bases. Germline CDR1 reads LGHNA; CDR2 reads YNFKEQ. This CDR3 has 16 amino acids. CDR3 protein: CASSSSQWAPSYGYTF. In DNA form, the CDR3 reads TGTGCCAGCAGCTCCTCTCAGTGGGCTCCCAGCTATGGCTACACCTTC.

V usage is TRBV6-6 and J usage is TRBJ1-6; 7 bases fit TRBD1. The CDR3 covers 12 residues. Unmatched junction bases numbered 5, after V lost 5 bases and J lost 13 bases. Germline V gene sequence: CDR1 MNHNY, CDR2 SVGAGI (reference sequence). This CDR3 is CASSTTGDPLHF. The CDR3 DNA follows: TGTGCCAGCAGTACAACAGGGGACCCCCTCCACTTT.

This clone has only a few counts. V and J are TRBV9 and TRBJ1-1; no definite D call. Germline V gene sequence: CDR1 SGDLS, CDR2 YYNGEE. V lost 4 bases and J lost 4, with 11 bases in between. The CDR3 spans 13 residues. The CDR3 region has the DNA TGTGCCAGCAGCCCTTCTTCGGGCACTGAAGCTTTCTTT. This sequence encodes CASSPSSGTEAFF.

On this clone itself: The sample carries other DNA sequences with the same CDR3. The V gene is TRBV5-1, the J gene TRBJ2-7; no clear D. V was cut by 2 bases and J by 0 bases, with 9 bases left in between. The CDR3 spans 14 residues. CDR1 is SGHRS, CDR2 YFSETQ, per germline. CDR3 region: CASSLGQLSYEQYF. CDR3 nucleotides: TGCGCCAGCAGCTTAGGGCAGCTCTCCTACGAGCAGTACTTC.

The rearrangement uses TRBV9 and TRBJ1-2; TRBD1 aligns across 12 bases. Trimming at V came to 0 bases and at J to 3 bases, leaving 3 bases not matched to a gene. This CDR3 has 16 amino acids. Germline V gene sequence: CDR1 SGDLS, CDR2 YYNGEE. The CDR3 reads CASSVAGTGGDYGYTF. CDR3 nucleotides: TGTGCCAGCAGCGTAGCAGGGACAGGGGGCGACTATGGCTACACCTTC.

The rearrangement joins TRBV30 to TRBJ2-7; 9 nucleotides agree with TRBD2. The CDR3 contains 17 residues. Germline V gene sequence: CDR1 GTSNPN, CDR2 SVGIG (reference sequence). The V segment lost 2 bases and the J segment 3 bases; nucleotides outside the gene matches: 14. The CDR3 is CAWSPKGLATVFYEQYF. The CDR3 DNA sequence: TGTGCCTGGAGTCCAAAAGGACTAGCGACGGTATTCTACGAGCAGTACTTC.

This chain joins TRBV13 and TRBJ2-7, with D maybe TRBD2 (5 bases). The CDR3 runs to 12 residues. The V gene's germline CDR1 is PRHDT and CDR2 FYEKMQ (reference sequence). Trimming took off 1 base at V and 6 bases at J, with 7 bases between the two ends. In DNA form, the CDR3 reads TGTGCCAGCAGCTTAGAGCGGTCCGAGCAGTACTTC. Translated: CASSLERSEQYF.

V gene TRBV6-1 combines with J gene TRBJ1-6; D not resolved. The CDR3 loop spans 14 amino acids. Trimming cost V 5 bases and J 9 bases, with 14 bases left between them. Germline CDR1 and CDR2: MNHNS and SASEGT. The CDR3 nucleotides read TGTGCCAGCAGTCCGACACGGGCAAGTTCACCCCTCCACTTT. This gives the protein CASSPTRASSPLHF.